This TCR beta chain emerged from a study of T cells in placental villitis. The study in broad terms: The study tested an allograft-versus-infection hypothesis by comparing placental TCR-beta repertoires in villitis of unknown etiology, unaffected controls matched for gestational age, and infectious villitis. Beyond this particular receptor, the publication reports: Higher CMV-specific clone frequencies were found in infectious CMV cases than in villitis of unknown etiology (0.011 vs 0.001), and no difference in CMV-specific clone frequencies was seen between villitis of unknown etiology and controls. With bulk tissue sequencing, helper, regulatory or cytotoxic T cells could not be distinguished, nor could maternal versus fetal T cells, and gamma-delta receptors were excluded. Small amounts of decidua were contained in the paraffin blocks, so some of the captured T cells, especially in controls, may have been decidual rather than villous infiltrates.

As for this clone: The antigen this receptor binds is unknown. Per-base qualities were not stored, and no clone one base away is much larger.

The five infectious villitis placentae, four with confirmed cytomegalovirus and one with Toxoplasma gondii, were included without being matched to the other groups. The mothers in the infectious villitis group were younger, carried smaller fetuses, and either delivered preterm or experienced intrauterine demise in a couple of cases. After delivery, the placentae were collected and evaluated both grossly and histologically, and only then was archival tissue selected. Five 10-micron scrolls were cut from each FFPE block, and DNA was isolated using the AllPrep DNA/RNA FFPE Tissue kit. DNA concentration and purity were evaluated by NanoDrop, whereas RNA quality was assessed on a Bioanalyzer. The immunoSEQ v4 bias-controlled multiplex PCR assay, performed blinded to group allocation, was used to amplify TCR-beta CDR3 regions from genomic DNA. To estimate nucleated cell and T cell quantities per sample, reference gene primers were included together with the TCR-beta primers. Sequencing of the libraries was performed on an Illumina MiSeq with a 100-cycle paired-end protocol. The authors' pipeline ran thus. Diversity and richness were calculated in immunoSEQ Analyzer software, with richness determined by iChao1 and clonality derived from Pielou evenness and Shannon diversity (0-1, with higher values meaning less diverse). CDR3 amino acid sequences with V/J genes were queried against VDJdb for CMV, EBV and influenza A specificities using confidence 3 and substitution 2. The Morisita-Horn index was used to measure TCR-beta amino acid clonotype overlap among the villitis of unknown etiology, infectious villitis and control repertoires. TCRdb stores this immuneACCESS table with in-frame sequences only. Part of the clones is absent; in the studies checked, under half of the shortfall reflects unresolved V genes, and no reason is known for the rest. V, J and clone size reflect that table, while D and trimming were determined from the DNA. Recorded for this sample are roughly 3,000 clones; over 75% of them occurred a single time. The leading ten clones occupy under 20% of the sample.

The CDR3 sequence holds 17 residues, the cysteine and phenylalanine included. Only the CDR3 portion is preserved as DNA: 51 bases, with reading frame beginning at the first base. Looking up the germline V gene yields CDR1 MGHDK and CDR2 SYGVNS. Relative to germline, V is missing 5 bases and J is missing 7 bases, with 12 bases of the junction outside any gene match. The rearranged chain carries TRBV25-1 and TRBJ2-1; 12 middle bases align to TRBD2. The sample consisted of placental tissue containing maternal and fetal cells. The origin of this receptor is a human patient with infectious villitis; the placental T cells may come from both mother and fetus. The bases are TGTGCCAGCAGTACCCGGACTAGCGGGGTGCCTAGAAATGAGCAGTTCTTC. This sequence encodes CASSTRTSGVPRNEQFF.